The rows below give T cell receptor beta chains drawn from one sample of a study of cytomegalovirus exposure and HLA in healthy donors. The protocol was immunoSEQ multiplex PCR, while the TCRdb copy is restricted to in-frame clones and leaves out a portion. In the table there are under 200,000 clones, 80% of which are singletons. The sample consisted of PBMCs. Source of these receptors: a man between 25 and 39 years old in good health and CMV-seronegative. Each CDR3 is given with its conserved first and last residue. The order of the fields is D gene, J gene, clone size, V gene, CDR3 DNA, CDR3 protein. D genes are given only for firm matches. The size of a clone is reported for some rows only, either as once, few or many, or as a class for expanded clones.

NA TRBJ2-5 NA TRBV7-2 TGTGCCAGCAGCTCTCCACAGGTGGGGACCCAGTACTTC CASSSPQVGTQYF
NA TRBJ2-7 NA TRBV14 TGTGCCAGCAGCCCCAGGTCGACAAGCTACGAGCAGTACTTC CASSPRSTSYEQYF
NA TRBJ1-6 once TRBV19 TGTGCCAGTAGTATCCAAGCACAGGGACGATTTAATTCACCCCTCCACTTT CASSIQAQGRFNSPLHF
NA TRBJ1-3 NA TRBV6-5 TGTGCCAGCAGTCTTCAGGGTAGAGCTGGAAACACCATATATTTT CASSLQGRAGNTIYF
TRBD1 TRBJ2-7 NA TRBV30 TGTGCCTGGAGACATTCCTCGGACAGGACCTACGAGCAGTACTTC CAWRHSSDRTYEQYF
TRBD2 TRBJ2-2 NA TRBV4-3 TGCGCCAGCAGCCAAGGACTAGCGGGGGGGCCGGGGGTTCCCGGGGAGCTGTTTTTT CASSQGLAGGPGVPGELFF
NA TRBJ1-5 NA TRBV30 TGTGCCTGGAGTGCCGGGGTCAATCAGCCCCAGCATTTT CAWSAGVNQPQHF
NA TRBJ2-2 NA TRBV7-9 TGTGCCAGCAGCCCAGTGATCGGGGAGCTGTTTTTT CASSPVIGELFF
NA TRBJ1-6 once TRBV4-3 TGCGCCAGCAGCCAAGGAAAGAGCTCCTATAATTCACCCCTCCACTTT CASSQGKSSYNSPLHF
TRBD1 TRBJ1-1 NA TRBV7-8 TGTGCCAGCAGCTTACGACCCGACAGGGGATGGGCTGAAGCTTTCTTT CASSLRPDRGWAEAFF
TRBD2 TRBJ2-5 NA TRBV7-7 TGTGCTAGCAGCTTAGCGGGGGGGACATTACAAGAGACCCAGTACTTC CASSLAGGTLQETQYF
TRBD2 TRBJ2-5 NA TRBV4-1 TGCGCCAGCAGCCAAGATGAATCAGGACTAGCGGGGCGTTGGCGCCAGTACTTC CASSQDESGLAGRWRQYF
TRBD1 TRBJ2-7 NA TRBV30 TGTGCCTGGAGTTGGACAGGGACCTACGAGCAGTACTTC CAWSWTGTYEQYF
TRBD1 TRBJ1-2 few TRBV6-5 TGTGCCAGCAGTGGGACAGCAAGTCCTAACTATGGCTACACCTTC CASSGTASPNYGYTF
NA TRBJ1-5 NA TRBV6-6 TGTGCCAGCAGTTACGGGCAGGGCAATCAGCCCCAGCATTTT CASSYGQGNQPQHF
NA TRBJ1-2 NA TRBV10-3 TGTGCCGCAGCTCCAAGAGAGGGTGGTGGTGACTATGGCTACACCTTC CAAAPREGGGDYGYTF
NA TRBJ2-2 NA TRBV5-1 TGCGCCAGCAGCTTCAGGACAGAAAACACCGGGGAGCTGTTTTTT CASSFRTENTGELFF
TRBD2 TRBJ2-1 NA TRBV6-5 TGTGCCAGCAGGAGGACTAGTTTCAATGAGCAGTTCTTC CASRRTSFNEQFF
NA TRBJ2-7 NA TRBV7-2 TGTGCCAGCAGCCTGTCGGCGGGACAGTTCTCCTACGAGCAGTACTTC CASSLSAGQFSYEQYF
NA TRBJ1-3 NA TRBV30 TGTGCCTGGGATGGGGGAGGGAATGTGAACACCATATATTTT CAWDGGGNVNTIYF
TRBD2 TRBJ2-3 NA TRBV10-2 TGCGCCAGCAGCTTGACTAGCGGGAGGGGGACAGATACGCAGTATTTT CASSLTSGRGTDTQYF
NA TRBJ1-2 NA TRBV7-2 TGTGCCAGCAGCCCCGCGGGCACCGACTATGGCTACACCTTC CASSPAGTDYGYTF
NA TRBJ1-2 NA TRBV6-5 TGTGCCAGCAGACAGACACTCGGTGCTAACTATGGCTACACCTTC CASRQTLGANYGYTF
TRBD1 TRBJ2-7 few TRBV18 TGTGCCAGCTCACTGGGGGACAGGGACTACGAGCAGTACTTC CASSLGDRDYEQYF